The rows below give T cell receptor beta chains drawn from one sample of a study of early T cells in non-severe SARS-CoV-2 infection. Using its own MiXCR run on the 5' RACE reads, TCRdb lists one record per CDR3 protein. Of roughly 70,000 distinct CDR3 sequences detected, around 14% appear once; the ten largest clones hold 7.5% to 9%. The sample was whole blood. The receptor source for this set is an adult who was a healthcare worker with PCR-confirmed SARS-CoV-2 infection or an uninfected control (not recorded which). Both conserved end residues are part of each CDR3. The D gene is left open where the match is weak. For some rows the clone size is stated as once, few or many, or as a class when expanded; others skip it.

clone_size	j_call	v_call	d_call	cdr3_nt	cdr3_aa
few	TRBJ2-7	TRBV6-5	TRBD2	TGTGCCAGCAGGCCGGGACTAGGTCTATACGAGCAGTACTTC	CASRPGLGLYEQYF
few	TRBJ2-7	TRBV28	-	TGTGCCAGCAGTCCCGCCGGGGGTTCCTACGAGCAGTACTTC	CASSPAGGSYEQYF
many	TRBJ2-1	TRBV24-1	TRBD1	TGTGCCACCACCCGGGACAGGGACGGTGAGCAGTTCTTC	CATTRDRDGEQFF
few	TRBJ2-7	TRBV11-2	TRBD2	TGTGCCAGCAGCTTATTAGGTCAGGGGCTAGCGGGAGCCGAGCAGTACTTC	CASSLLGQGLAGAEQYF
many	TRBJ2-7	TRBV19	TRBD1	TGTGCCAGTACCGCCGGTCGGGGACAGGGGGCTTACGAGCAGTACTTC	CASTAGRGQGAYEQYF
-	TRBJ2-1	TRBV29-1	-	TGCAGCGCGAACCTGCTCATCTACAATGAGCAGTTCTTC	CSANLLIYNEQFF
few	TRBJ2-7	TRBV11-2	-	TGTGCCAGCAGCTCCGGCGCGGCGTCCTACGAGCAGTACTTC	CASSSGAASYEQYF
many	TRBJ2-6	TRBV6-6	-	TGTGCCAGCAGCTTGGCTGTCTCTGGGGCCAACGTCCTGACTTTC	CASSLAVSGANVLTF
-	TRBJ1-1	TRBV6-5	TRBD1	TGTGCCAGCAGTGAAACAGGGGATTCAGGGGCTTTCTTT	CASSETGDSGAFF
medium-sized	TRBJ1-1	TRBV7-2	-	TGTGCCAGCAGCCGACCCCGAAGACAAACAAACACTGAAGCTTTCTTT	CASSRPRRQTNTEAFF
-	TRBJ2-7	TRBV10-3	-	TGTGCCATCAGAGATTTGGGACGGACCTACGAGCAGTACTTC	CAIRDLGRTYEQYF
-	TRBJ1-1	TRBV15	-	TGTGCCACCAGCAGAGAAGGCCGGAACACTGAAGCTTTCTTT	CATSREGRNTEAFF
-	TRBJ1-5	TRBV28	TRBD1	TGTGCCAGCAGTTTGGGACAGCTTAGCAATCAGCCCCAGCATTTT	CASSLGQLSNQPQHF
-	TRBJ2-3	TRBV29-1	-	TGCAGCGTTAACAGGGACTCCTACACAGATACGCAGTATTTT	CSVNRDSYTDTQYF
few	TRBJ2-5	TRBV28	TRBD2	TGTGCCAGCAGTCCGCTAGCGGGAGCGATCCCTACCCCCAAAGAGACCCAGTACTTC	CASSPLAGAIPTPKETQYF
-	TRBJ2-2	TRBV7-8	-	TGTGCCAGCAGCTTCGGGGGAGTGGCCACCGGGGAGCTGTTTTTT	CASSFGGVATGELFF
-	TRBJ2-1	TRBV5-1	TRBD2	TGCGCCAGCAGCTTGGGACTAGCGGGAGGGCCGGTAAACAATGAGCAGTTCTTC	CASSLGLAGGPVNNEQFF
-	TRBJ1-6	TRBV6-6	TRBD1	TGTGCCAGCAGCGGGACAGGGAATTCACCCCTCCACTTT	CASSGTGNSPLHF
few	TRBJ2-1	TRBV9	-	TGTGCCAGCAGCGTAGACGGGAACGAGCAGTTCTTC	CASSVDGNEQFF
many	TRBJ1-1	TRBV3-1	-	TGTGCCAGCAGGGTCTCAGGGATCTACGGGACTGAAGCTTTCTTT	CASRVSGIYGTEAFF
few	TRBJ1-5	TRBV27	TRBD1	TGTGCCACCCGGCGGGACAGGGCCTCCAATCAGCCCCAGCATTTT	CATRRDRASNQPQHF
-	TRBJ1-3	TRBV29-1	-	TGCAGCGTGCGCCCCGGGACGGATGGAAACACCATATATTTT	CSVRPGTDGNTIYF
-	TRBJ2-2	TRBV12-3/TRBV12-4	-	TGTGCCAGCAGTTTACGGCTAGGTAACACCGGGGAGCTGTTTTTT	CASSLRLGNTGELFF
many	TRBJ1-1	TRBV21-1	-	TGTGCCAGCAGTTTTCCCCGGTCGACAGGGGTCTTGAACACTGAAGCTTTCTTT	CASSFPRSTGVLNTEAFF
-	TRBJ2-1	TRBV19	-	TGTGCCAGTAGGACACAGGGTAACCCTAGCTCCTACAATGAGCAGTTCTTC	CASRTQGNPSSYNEQFF
few	TRBJ2-1	TRBV12-3/TRBV12-4	TRBD2	TGTGCCAGCAGTTTGGTAGCGGGAGGGCCTAATGAGCAGTTCTTC	CASSLVAGGPNEQFF
many	TRBJ1-4	TRBV7-2	-	TGTGCCAGCAGACCTGGCCGGGGGCCTGCTGAAAAACTGTTTTTT	CASRPGRGPAEKLFF
few	TRBJ2-1	TRBV29-1	TRBD2	TGCAGCGTTGCCGGCGGGAGCTCCTACAATGAGCAGTTCTTC	CSVAGGSSYNEQFF
few	TRBJ2-1	TRBV25-1	-	TGTGCCAGCAGTGAATGGGGGGAATCCTACAATGAGCAGTTCTTC	CASSEWGESYNEQFF
many	TRBJ1-1	TRBV6-2/TRBV6-3	-	TGTGCCAGCATGGTTGTAGGGGGGAGAACTGAAGCTTTCTTT	CASMVVGGRTEAFF
many	TRBJ2-7	TRBV27	-	TGTGCCAGCAGTTTAGGAAGCGCGAGCTCCTACGAGCAGTACTTC	CASSLGSASSYEQYF
few	TRBJ1-3	TRBV4-2	-	TGTGCCAGCAGCCAAGATCGCCCAGGGCCCTCTGGAAACACCATATATTTT	CASSQDRPGPSGNTIYF
few	TRBJ2-1	TRBV5-1	-	TGCGCCAGCGGACAAACAGGCAGCTCCTACAATGAGCAGTTCTTC	CASGQTGSSYNEQFF
few	TRBJ1-5	TRBV28	-	TGTGCCAGCAGACTACCAGAGGGGATGGGCAATCAGCCCCAGCATTTT	CASRLPEGMGNQPQHF
once	TRBJ1-1	TRBV5-1	-	TGCGCCAGCACCCGTGGACAGTCGAACACTGAAGCTTTCTTT	CASTRGQSNTEAFF
many	TRBJ2-1	TRBV7-7	TRBD2	TGTGCCAGCAGCCTAGCGGGATCGAGGAATGAGCAGTTCTTC	CASSLAGSRNEQFF
-	TRBJ2-2	TRBV5-1	-	TGCGCCAGCAGCTTCGGGACCCTAGGCACCGGGGAGCTGTTTTTT	CASSFGTLGTGELFF
few	TRBJ2-5	TRBV3-1	-	TGTGCCAGCAGCCAAGCGGGACACCTCCTAGGGGCCCAGTACTTC	CASSQAGHLLGAQYF
-	TRBJ2-2	TRBV6-5	TRBD1	TGTGCCAGCAGCCCTAGGACAGGGCTCACCGGGGAGCCGTTTTTT	CASSPRTGLTGEPFF
-	TRBJ2-7	TRBV6-5	-	TGTGCCAGCACTCCTCTCGGCGTAACGGGGGAGCAGTACTTC	CASTPLGVTGEQYF
-	TRBJ2-7	TRBV29-1	TRBD2	TGCAGCGTTGGAGGAGCGGGACTTTTCGACGAGCAGTACTTC	CSVGGAGLFDEQYF
few	TRBJ1-5	TRBV19	-	TGTGCCAGTAGTCCGGACGGGATCAATCAGCCCCAGCATTTT	CASSPDGINQPQHF
many	TRBJ1-5	TRBV6-2/TRBV6-3	-	TGTGCCAGCAGGACAAGCAATCAGCCCCAGCATTTT	CASRTSNQPQHF
many	TRBJ1-1	TRBV7-9	-	TGTGCCAGCAGCTTAAATACTGAAGCTTTCTTT	CASSLNTEAFF
many	TRBJ1-6	TRBV28	-	TGTGCCAGCACAGGGAGCTCCTATAATTCACCCCTCCACTTT	CASTGSSYNSPLHF
many	TRBJ2-1	TRBV7-8	TRBD1	TGTGCCAGCAGCTTAAGAGCTGACAGGGGATTAAATGAGCAGTTCTTC	CASSLRADRGLNEQFF
many	TRBJ2-2	TRBV4-2	-	TGTGCCAGCAGCCATGTAACTGGAGGCGGGGAGCTGTTTTTT	CASSHVTGGGELFF
few	TRBJ2-7	TRBV28	TRBD2	TGTGCCAGCAGGACTAGCGGGAGCTCCTACGAGCAGTACTTC	CASRTSGSSYEQYF
few	TRBJ1-1	TRBV7-6	-	TGTGCCAGCAGCTCGGCAGGGGCTCCAACTGGGGCTGAAGCTTTCTTT	CASSSAGAPTGAEAFF
few	TRBJ1-3	TRBV9	-	TGTGCCAGCAGCGTAGCTACAAGTGGAAACACCATATATTTT	CASSVATSGNTIYF
-	TRBJ2-7	TRBV29-1	-	TGCAGCGTTAGGTTTGGATACGAGCAGTACTTC	CSVRFGYEQYF